The entry that follows covers one T cell receptor (beta chain) sequence. The data stem from a study of blood T cell repertoires in COVID-19. Study-level information: COVID-19 samples collected from the United States, Italy and Spain covered acute and convalescent phases.

V was clipped by 6 bases and J by 0 bases, with 5 bases between them. From germline, CDR1 is MDHEN and CDR2 SYDVKM. The CDR3 length is 12 residues. Study processing details: Scientists estimated how many nucleated cells there were by amplifying reference gene primers. Sequencing was performed with immunoSEQ multiplex PCR; in TCRdb, only in-frame clones are kept and a portion is missing. V and J calls and clone size are given by that table; D and trimming were obtained from the DNA. The data show approximately 220,000 clones, 65% to 85% seen once. Material: peripheral blood. V and J are TRBV28 and TRBJ1-2; no firm D call. The source is a woman aged 25 to 39 who had recovered from COVID-19. The CDR3 region has the DNA TGTGCCAGCAGAAGCGCTAACTATGGCTACACCTTC. This sequence encodes CASRSANYGYTF.